This entry is about one T cell receptor (beta chain). Its antigen is unknown. Some clones are missing from TCRdb's copy, which holds only in-frame ones; the method was immunoSEQ multiplex PCR. The table has 140,000 to 150,000 clones, more than 80% seen once; the top ten hold 1.6%. The sample comes from a study of T cell responses to AZD1222 COVID-19 vaccine. Across the whole study: Researchers grouped second doses given at about 4 or about 12 weeks into one pool.

Study-level findings and limits: The peak T cell response came first, and repertoires were sampled only after it. Donors, mostly white British, included more females; clonal diversity was possibly underestimated. Nearly half of spike-specific TCRs reportedly go after variant regions that carry no mutations.

The CDR3 covers 13 residues. Germline V gene sequence: CDR1 SGHNT, CDR2 YYREEE (reference sequence). The V gene lost 6 bases and the J gene lost 5 bases, with 14 bases spanning the gap. This rearrangement joins TRBV5-4 to TRBJ2-5, with a tentative D call TRBD1 (5 bases). The TCR sequence derives from an adult in good health. The sequenced sample was peripheral blood, obtained on day 0 of AZD1222 vaccination. The CDR3 sequence: CASTRTPGETQYF. CDR3 DNA: TGTGCCAGCACACGGACCCCAGGGGAGACCCAGTACTTC.